A single sample gave rise to the 10 T cell receptor beta chains below, sequenced in a study of cytomegalovirus exposure and HLA in healthy donors. The PCR contained 60 Vbeta and 13 Jbeta primers. Assay: immunoSEQ multiplex PCR; the TCRdb copy retains only in-frame clones and omits some. The sample has some 120,000 clones, 65% seen once; the top ten hold just under 9.5%. Sequenced sample: PBMCs. These receptors were obtained from a woman between 35 and 50 years old in good health and CMV-seropositive.

This chain uses TRBV6-5 with TRBJ1-1; the D is unclear. Deletions cut 5 bases from V and 5 bases from J, with 15 bases between. The CDR3 contains 14 residues. Germline V gives CDR1 MNHEY, CDR2 SVGAGI. CDR3 in amino acids: CASSEMEGITEAFF. In DNA, the CDR3 is TGTGCCAGCAGTGAAATGGAGGGAATAACTGAAGCTTTCTTT.

This clone came up once. J is TRBJ1-2 and V is TRBV29-1; tentative D call: TRBD1 (5 bases). The germline V and J ends were trimmed by 7 bases and 6 bases, with 15 bases remaining between them. The CDR3 has 12 amino acids. Germline V gene data show CDR1 as SQVTM and CDR2 as ANQGSEA. CDR3 amino acids: CSGSTEDNGYTF. CDR3 DNA sequence: TGCAGCGGTTCGACCGAGGACAATGGCTACACCTTC.

As to this clone: A junction boundary mismatches the germline segment, possibly from a read error. V is TRBV7-7 and J is TRBJ2-1; TRBD2 aligns across 8 bases. CDR1 and CDR2 from the germline V gene are SSHAT and FNYEAQ (reference sequence). The CDR3 sequence is 13 residues long. The CDR3 sequence: CASSLGGTSEQFF. CDR3 DNA: TGTGCTAGCAGCTTAGGGGGGACTAGTGAGCAGTTCTTC.

The chain recombines TRBV10-3 with TRBJ2-1; a weak D match, TRBD2 (5 bases). Germline V CDR1 and CDR2: ENHRY, SYGVKD. Trimming cost V 0 bases and J 5 bases, with 17 bases left between them. CDR3 length equals 17 residues. CDR3 sequence reads: CAISESSLVARNNEQFF. The CDR3 DNA reads TGTGCCATCAGTGAGTCTTCCTTGGTAGCGCGAAACAATGAGCAGTTCTTC.

This clone was detected a few times. The chain carries TRBV28 and TRBJ1-1; D call uncertain. The CDR3 runs 16 residues. Germline-derived CDR1 and CDR2 are MDHEN and SYDVKM. The germline V and J ends were trimmed by 5 bases and 1 base, with 17 bases remaining between them. The CDR3 DNA is TGTGCCAGCAGTCCACCGGGATTCGGGAGGAACACTGAAGCTTTCTTT. Its protein product is CASSPPGFGRNTEAFF.

The chain recombines TRBV19 with TRBJ1-2; weak D call: TRBD1 (6 bases). Germline lookup yields CDR1 LNHDA and CDR2 SQIVND (reference sequence). The V end lost 5 bases, the J end lost 4 bases, and 17 bases lay between the germline ends. There are 15 residues in the CDR3. CDR3 region: CASSQQDRIPYGYTF. CDR3 in DNA: TGTGCCAGTAGTCAGCAAGACAGGATACCCTATGGCTACACCTTC.

The chain combines TRBV18 with TRBJ2-7; 7 bases fit TRBD1. The CDR3 contains 13 residues. Per the germline V gene, CDR1 is KGHSH and CDR2 is LQKENI. Trimming cost V 1 base and J 6 bases; bases outside gene matches: 3. This CDR3 is CASSPRTGREQYF. CDR3 DNA: TGTGCCAGCTCACCACGGACAGGCCGCGAGCAGTACTTC. Complete variable domain (other parts from reference TRBV18 and TRBJ2-7): NAGVMQNPRHLVRRRGQEARLRCSPMKGHSHVYWYRQLPEEGLKFMVYLQKENIIDESGMPKERFSAEFPKEGPSILRIQQVVRGDSAAYFCASSPRTGREQYFGPGTRLTVT.

The chain carries TRBV7-9 and TRBJ1-1; D uncertain. Trimming removed 3 bases at V and 3 bases at J, with 14 bases between. The CDR3 consists of 15 residues. CDR1 is SEHNR, CDR2 FQNEAQ, per germline (reference sequence). The CDR3 spells CASSFQEGFDTEAFF. The CDR3 nucleotides read TGTGCCAGCAGCTTCCAGGAGGGATTTGACACTGAAGCTTTCTTT.

This chain links TRBV5-1 with TRBJ2-7; D is possibly TRBD2 (5 bases). Trimming removed 4 bases at V and 5 bases at J, with 16 bases between. The CDR3 covers 14 residues. Germline lookup yields CDR1 SGHRS and CDR2 YFSETQ. Here the CDR3 reads CASSTGAAVDEQYF. The CDR3 bases are TGCGCCAGCAGCACCGGAGCGGCCGTGGACGAGCAGTACTTC.

This clone was counted only a few times. The gene calls are TRBV14 and TRBJ2-7; the match to TRBD2 covers 7 bases. Trimming at V came to 5 bases and at J to 10 bases, leaving 11 bases not matched to a gene. Germline loops: CDR1 SGHDN, CDR2 FVKESK. The CDR3 runs 13 residues. The CDR3 reads CASSSRIGAGQYF. The CDR3 DNA follows: TGTGCCAGCAGCTCCCGAATAGGAGCGGGACAGTACTTC.